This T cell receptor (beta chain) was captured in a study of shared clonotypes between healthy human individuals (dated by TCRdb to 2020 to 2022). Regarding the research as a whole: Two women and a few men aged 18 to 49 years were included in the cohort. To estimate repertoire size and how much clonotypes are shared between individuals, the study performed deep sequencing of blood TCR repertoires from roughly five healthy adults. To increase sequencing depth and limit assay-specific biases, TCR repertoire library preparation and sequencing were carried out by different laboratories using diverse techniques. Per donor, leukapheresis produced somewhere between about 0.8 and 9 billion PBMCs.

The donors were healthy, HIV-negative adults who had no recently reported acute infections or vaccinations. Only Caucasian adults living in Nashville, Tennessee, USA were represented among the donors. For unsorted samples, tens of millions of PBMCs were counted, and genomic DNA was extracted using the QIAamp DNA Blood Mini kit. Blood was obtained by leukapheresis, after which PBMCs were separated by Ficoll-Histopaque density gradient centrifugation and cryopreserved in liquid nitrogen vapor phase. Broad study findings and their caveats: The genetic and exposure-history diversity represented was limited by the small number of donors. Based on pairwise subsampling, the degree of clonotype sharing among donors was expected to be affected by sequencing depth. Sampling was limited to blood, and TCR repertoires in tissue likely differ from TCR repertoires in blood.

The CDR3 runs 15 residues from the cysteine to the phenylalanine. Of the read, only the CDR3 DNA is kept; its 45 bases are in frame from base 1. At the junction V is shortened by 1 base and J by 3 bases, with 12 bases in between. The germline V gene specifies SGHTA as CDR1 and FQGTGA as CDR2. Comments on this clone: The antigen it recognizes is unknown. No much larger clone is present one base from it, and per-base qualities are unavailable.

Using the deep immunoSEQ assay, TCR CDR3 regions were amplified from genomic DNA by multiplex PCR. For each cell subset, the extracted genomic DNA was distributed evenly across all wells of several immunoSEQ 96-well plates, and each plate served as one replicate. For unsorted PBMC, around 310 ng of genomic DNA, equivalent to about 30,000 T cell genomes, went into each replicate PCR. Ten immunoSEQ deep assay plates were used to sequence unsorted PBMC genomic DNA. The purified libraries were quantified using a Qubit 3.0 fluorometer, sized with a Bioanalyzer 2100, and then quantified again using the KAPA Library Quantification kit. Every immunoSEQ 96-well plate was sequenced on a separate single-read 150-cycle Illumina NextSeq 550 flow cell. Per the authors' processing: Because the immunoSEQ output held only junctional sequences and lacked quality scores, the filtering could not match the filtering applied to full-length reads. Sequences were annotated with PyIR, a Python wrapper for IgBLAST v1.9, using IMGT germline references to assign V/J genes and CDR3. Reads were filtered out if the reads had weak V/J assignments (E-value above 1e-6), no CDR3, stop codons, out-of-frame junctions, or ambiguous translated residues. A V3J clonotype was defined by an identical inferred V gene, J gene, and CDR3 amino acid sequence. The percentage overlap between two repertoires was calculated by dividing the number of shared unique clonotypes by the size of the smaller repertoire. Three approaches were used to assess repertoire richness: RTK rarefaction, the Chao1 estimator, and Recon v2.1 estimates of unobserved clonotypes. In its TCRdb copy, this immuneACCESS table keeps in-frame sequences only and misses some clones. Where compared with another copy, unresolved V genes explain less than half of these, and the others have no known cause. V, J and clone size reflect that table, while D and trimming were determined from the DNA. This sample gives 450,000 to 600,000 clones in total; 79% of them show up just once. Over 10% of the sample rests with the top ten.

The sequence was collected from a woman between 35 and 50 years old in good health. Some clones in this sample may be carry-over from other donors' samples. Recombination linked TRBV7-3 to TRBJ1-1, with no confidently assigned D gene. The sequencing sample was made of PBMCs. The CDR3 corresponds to CASSLIGGTDTEAFF. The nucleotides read TGTGCCAGCAGCTTAATTGGCGGTACCGACACTGAAGCTTTCTTT.